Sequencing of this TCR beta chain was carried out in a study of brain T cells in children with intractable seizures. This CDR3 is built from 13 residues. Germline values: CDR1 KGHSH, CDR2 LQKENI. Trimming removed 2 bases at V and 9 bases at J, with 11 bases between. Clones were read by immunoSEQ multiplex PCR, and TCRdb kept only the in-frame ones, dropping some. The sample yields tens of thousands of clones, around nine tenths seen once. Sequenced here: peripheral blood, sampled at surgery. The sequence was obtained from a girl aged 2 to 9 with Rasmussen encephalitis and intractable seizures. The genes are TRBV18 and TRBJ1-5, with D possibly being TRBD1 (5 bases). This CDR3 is CASSPSTQGPQHF. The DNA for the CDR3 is TGTGCCAGCTCACCATCCACTCAGGGGCCCCAGCATTTT.